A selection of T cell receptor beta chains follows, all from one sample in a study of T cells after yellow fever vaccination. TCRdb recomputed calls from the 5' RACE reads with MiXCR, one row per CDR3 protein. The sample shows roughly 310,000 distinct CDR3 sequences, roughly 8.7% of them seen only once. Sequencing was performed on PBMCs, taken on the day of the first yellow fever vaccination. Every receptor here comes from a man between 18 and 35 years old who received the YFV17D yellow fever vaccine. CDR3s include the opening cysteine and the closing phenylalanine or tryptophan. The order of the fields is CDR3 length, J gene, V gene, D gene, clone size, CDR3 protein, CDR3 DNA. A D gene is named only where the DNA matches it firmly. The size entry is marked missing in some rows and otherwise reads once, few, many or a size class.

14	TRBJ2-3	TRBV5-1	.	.	CASSLYRVTDTQYF	TGCGCCAGCAGCTTGTACAGGGTTACAGATACGCAGTATTTT
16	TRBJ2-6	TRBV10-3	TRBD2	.	CAISGTSGTGANVLTF	TGTGCCATCAGCGGGACTAGCGGGACTGGGGCCAACGTCCTGACTTTC
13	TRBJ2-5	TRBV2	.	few	CASSEADQETQYF	TGTGCCAGCAGTGAAGCTGACCAAGAGACCCAGTACTTC
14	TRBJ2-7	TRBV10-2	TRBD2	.	CASTPGGILGEQYF	TGCGCCAGCACCCCGGGGGGGATCCTGGGCGAGCAGTACTTC
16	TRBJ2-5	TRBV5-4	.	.	CASSLEPGQIQETQYF	TGTGCCAGCAGCTTGGAGCCCGGACAGATACAAGAGACCCAGTACTTC
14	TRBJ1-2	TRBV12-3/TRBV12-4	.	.	CASSFAGPRYGYTF	TGTGCCAGCAGTTTCGCTGGTCCTAGGTATGGCTACACCTTC
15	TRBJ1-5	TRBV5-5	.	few	CASSLVGNSNQPQHF	TGTGCCAGCAGCTTGGTAGGGAATAGCAATCAGCCCCAGCATTTT
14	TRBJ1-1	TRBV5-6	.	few	CASSGRGLNTEAFF	TGTGCCAGCAGCGGGAGGGGTCTGAACACTGAAGCTTTCTTT
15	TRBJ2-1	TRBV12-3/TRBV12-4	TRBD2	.	CASSRRSGGADEQFF	TGTGCCAGCAGCAGACGTAGCGGGGGGGCCGATGAGCAGTTCTTC
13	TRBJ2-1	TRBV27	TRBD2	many	CASSRLAGVEQFF	TGTGCCAGCAGTCGGCTAGCGGGGGTTGAGCAGTTCTTC
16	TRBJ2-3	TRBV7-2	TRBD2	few	CASSLVLLAVTDTQYF	TGTGCCAGCAGCTTAGTTTTACTAGCGGTAACAGATACGCAGTATTTT
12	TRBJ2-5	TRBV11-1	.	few	CASSPSEETQYF	TGTGCCAGCAGCCCTAGCGAAGAGACCCAGTACTTC
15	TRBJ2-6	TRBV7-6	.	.	CASSVGVPGANVLTF	TGTGCCAGCAGCGTGGGGGTACCTGGGGCCAACGTCCTGACTTTC
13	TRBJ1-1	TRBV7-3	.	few	CASSLSQGSGAFF	TGTGCCAGCAGCTTAAGCCAGGGATCAGGAGCTTTCTTT
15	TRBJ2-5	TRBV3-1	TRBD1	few	CASSQNAMGTGPFYF	TGTGCCAGCAGCCAAAACGCCATGGGGACAGGGCCATTCTACTTC
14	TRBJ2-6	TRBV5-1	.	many	CASSLDSGANVLTF	TGCGCCAGCAGCTTGGACTCTGGGGCCAACGTCCTGACTTTC
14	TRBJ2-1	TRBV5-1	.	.	CASSHGGAYNEQFF	TGCGCCAGCTCCCATGGGGGCGCCTACAATGAGCAGTTCTTC
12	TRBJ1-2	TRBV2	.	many	CASEGNNYGYTF	TGTGCCAGCGAGGGGAATAACTATGGCTACACCTTC
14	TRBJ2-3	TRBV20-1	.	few	CSAGGLPSTDTQYF	TGCAGTGCTGGGGGACTGCCTAGCACAGATACGCAGTATTTT
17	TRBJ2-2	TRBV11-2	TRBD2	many	CASSSSGTSAGTGELFF	TGTGCCAGCAGCTCCTCCGGGACTAGCGCGGGCACCGGGGAGCTGTTTTTT
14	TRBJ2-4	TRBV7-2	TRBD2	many	CASSPQTGGNIQYF	TGTGCCAGCAGCCCACAAACGGGGGGAAACATTCAGTACTTC
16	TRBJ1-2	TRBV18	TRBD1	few	CASSPLQGDSNYGYTF	TGTGCCAGCTCACCACTACAGGGGGACTCTAACTATGGCTACACCTTC
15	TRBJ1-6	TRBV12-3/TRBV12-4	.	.	CASSSPRVHNSPLHF	TGTGCCAGCAGTTCCCCGCGGGTACATAATTCACCCCTCCACTTT
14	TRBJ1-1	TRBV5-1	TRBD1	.	CASSLNRGTVEAFF	TGCGCCAGCAGCTTGAACAGGGGGACGGTTGAAGCTTTCTTT
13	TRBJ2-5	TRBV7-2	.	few	CASSIRRAETQYF	TGTGCCAGCAGCATCCGGAGGGCAGAGACCCAGTACTTC
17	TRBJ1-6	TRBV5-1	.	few	CASSLAGAGAGNSPLHF	TGCGCCAGCAGCTTGGCCGGGGCAGGGGCCGGTAATTCACCCCTCCACTTT
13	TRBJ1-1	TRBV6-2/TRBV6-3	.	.	CASYRSLNTEAFF	TGTGCCAGCTATAGAAGTTTGAACACTGAAGCTTTCTTT
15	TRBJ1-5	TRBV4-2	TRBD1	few	CASSQDRQGGWPQHF	TGTGCCAGCAGCCAAGACCGACAGGGAGGTTGGCCCCAGCATTTT
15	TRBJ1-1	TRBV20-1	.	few	CTYESGGVPNTEAFF	TGCACCTACGAAAGTGGGGGGGTACCGAACACTGAAGCTTTCTTT
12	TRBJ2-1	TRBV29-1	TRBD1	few	CSVGTGRNEQFF	TGCAGCGTTGGGACAGGGCGGAATGAGCAGTTCTTC
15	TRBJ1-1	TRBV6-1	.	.	CASSEERGAYTEAFF	TGTGCCAGCAGTGAAGAAAGGGGAGCTTACACTGAAGCTTTCTTT
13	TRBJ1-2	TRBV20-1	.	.	CSAAGLTDYGYTF	TGCAGTGCCGCCGGACTCACTGACTATGGCTACACCTTC
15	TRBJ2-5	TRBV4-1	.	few	CASSQDLSPGETQYF	TGCGCCAGCAGCCAAGATCTGAGTCCGGGGGAGACCCAGTACTTC
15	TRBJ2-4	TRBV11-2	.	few	CASSSGNSAKNIQYF	TGTGCCAGCAGCTCGGGTAACAGTGCCAAAAACATTCAGTACTTC
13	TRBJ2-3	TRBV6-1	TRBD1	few	CASRDRNTDTQYF	TGTGCCAGCCGGGACAGAAACACAGATACGCAGTATTTT
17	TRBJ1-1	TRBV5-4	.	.	CASNFGGPKGSNTEAFF	TGTGCCAGCAATTTCGGGGGTCCAAAAGGGTCGAACACTGAAGCTTTCTTT
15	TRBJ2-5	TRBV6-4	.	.	CASSPGGSGGETQYF	TGTGCCAGCAGCCCCGGGGGCTCCGGGGGGGAGACCCAGTACTTC
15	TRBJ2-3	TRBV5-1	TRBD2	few	CASSFSGARPDTQYF	TGCGCCAGCAGCTTTAGCGGGGCCCGCCCAGATACGCAGTATTTT
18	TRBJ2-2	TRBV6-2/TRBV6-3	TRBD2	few	CASSYQLERGANTGELFF	TGTGCCAGCAGTTACCAGCTCGAGCGGGGGGCGAACACCGGGGAGCTGTTTTTT
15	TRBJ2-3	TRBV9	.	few	CASSVDIVSTDTQYF	TGTGCCAGCAGCGTAGATATCGTAAGCACAGATACGCAGTATTTT